The 25 T cell receptor beta chains below all came from one sample that was sequenced in a study of shared clonotypes between healthy human individuals. Here immunoSEQ multiplex PCR was the method, and the copy in TCRdb shows in-frame clones only, minus some. Of over 100,000 clones listed, around 68% are singletons. Sequencing was carried out using memory CD8+ T cells sorted from blood. Described subset: CD45RO+ cells pooled with CCR7-negative TemRA cells. The receptor set was obtained from a woman aged 30 to 39 in good health.

This clone was observed once. The CDR3 sequence: CASSLVVRGTEAFF. DNA for the CDR3: TGTGCCAGCAGCTTAGTTGTCCGGGGCACTGAAGCTTTCTTT. V usage is TRBV11-2 and J usage is TRBJ1-1; no reliable D call. The CDR3 is 14 amino acids. The V gene lost 1 base and the J gene lost 4 bases, with 10 bases spanning the gap. Germline V gene data show CDR1 as SGHAT and CDR2 as FQNNGV.

This chain connects TRBV19 to TRBJ2-1, with a tentative D call TRBD2 (6 bases). Germline V gene lookup returns CDR1 LNHDA and CDR2 SQIVND (reference sequence). The CDR3 sequence is 16 residues long. V shed 6 bases and J shed 0 bases, with 15 bases lying between them. CDR3 amino acids: CASSRSSASSYNEQFF. CDR3 sequence (DNA): TGTGCCAGTAGCAGATCTAGCGCGAGCTCCTACAATGAGCAGTTCTTC.

The genes are TRBV28 and TRBJ1-1, with 11 bases lining up with TRBD1. J lost 1 base, V lost 4 bases, and 5 bases had no gene match. This CDR3 region has 16 residues. Germline assignment: CDR1 MDHEN and CDR2 SYDVKM. The CDR3 spells CASSWTGGLSNTEAFF. In DNA form, the CDR3 reads TGTGCCAGCAGTTGGACAGGGGGCCTTTCGAACACTGAAGCTTTCTTT.

This chain uses TRBV20-1 with TRBJ2-7, with 8 nucleotides matching TRBD1. Germline V CDR1 and CDR2: DFQATT, SNEGSKA (reference sequence). There are 11 residues in the CDR3. The V and J ends lost 5 bases and 13 bases, in that order; junction bases with no gene match: 10. CDR3 DNA: TGCAGTGCTCGTACGGGGACAGGTTTATACTTC. Amino acids: CSARTGTGLYF.

The J gene is TRBJ1-2, the V gene TRBV27, with TRBD1 as a possible D gene (6 bases). The CDR3 loop spans 16 amino acids. Trimming took 1 base from V and 4 from J, leaving 16 bases between them. From germline, CDR1 is MNHEY and CDR2 SMNVEV (reference sequence). CDR3 sequence (DNA): TGTGCCAGCAGTTTATATGCCGGTGGGACACCCTATGGCTACACCTTC. It yields the protein CASSLYAGGTPYGYTF.

The chain is built from TRBV2 and TRBJ2-6; no clear D. Germline loops: CDR1 SNHLY, CDR2 FYNNEI. V lost 11 bases to trimming and J lost 1 base, with 6 bases between them. The CDR3 totals 12 residues. The CDR3 bases are TGTGCCTACTGGTCTGGGGCCAACGTCCTGACTTTC. This translates into CAYWSGANVLTF.

The rearrangement links TRBV25-1 to TRBJ2-7, with a possible D match to TRBD1 (5 bases). Trimming cost V 0 bases and J 1 base, with 10 bases left between them. Looked up from germline, CDR1 is MGHDK and CDR2 is SYGVNS. This CDR3 is 15 amino acids long. The CDR3 protein is CASSEYRQKSYEQYF. In DNA form, the CDR3 reads TGTGCCAGCAGTGAATACCGACAGAAATCCTACGAGCAGTACTTC.

Worth noting for this clone: The same CDR3 can be traced to other DNA sequences in this sample. V usage is TRBV28 and J usage is TRBJ2-7, with no clear D. This CDR3 has 14 residues. The V gene lost 1 base and the J gene lost 2 bases, with 9 bases spanning the gap. Germline lookup yields CDR1 MDHEN and CDR2 SYDVKM. DNA of the CDR3: TGTGCCAGCAGTTTATTTGGAAGAACCTACGAGCAGTACTTC. Translated, it gives CASSLFGRTYEQYF. Supplemented by reference TRBV28 and TRBJ2-7, the full variable domain reads DVKVTQSSRYLVKRTGEKVFLECVQDMDHENMFWYRQDPGLGLRLIYFSYDVKMKEKGDIPEGYSVSREKKERFSLILESASTNQTSMYLCASSLFGRTYEQYFGPGTRLTVT.

This clone was detected only a few times. The chain is built from TRBV15 and TRBJ2-3; D perhaps matches TRBD2 (6 bases). The germline V gene has CDR1 LNHNV and CDR2 YYDKDF (reference sequence). Trimming took off 1 base at V and 0 bases at J, with 8 bases between the two ends. There are 15 residues in the CDR3. The CDR3 here is CATSRGLASTDTQYF. The CDR3 nucleotides read TGTGCCACCAGCAGAGGGCTAGCGAGCACAGATACGCAGTATTTT.

The rearrangement joins TRBV10-1 to TRBJ2-7; 9 positions match TRBD1. Germline CDR1 is WNHNN and CDR2 is SYGVQD (reference sequence). The CDR3 contains 15 residues. Unmatched junction bases numbered 8, after V lost 5 bases and J lost 3 bases. The chain's CDR3 is CASSPDRGNHYEQYF. Here the CDR3 DNA reads TGCGCCAGCAGTCCGGACAGGGGAAACCACTACGAGCAGTACTTC.

The rearrangement joins TRBV14 to TRBJ1-1, with D uncertain. This CDR3 has 15 residues. Germline assignment: CDR1 SGHDN and CDR2 FVKESK. V was shortened by 1 base and J by 1 base, with 10 bases between the two germline ends. CDR3 in amino acids: CASSQVMTGNTEAFF. DNA of the CDR3: TGTGCCAGCAGCCAAGTGATGACGGGGAACACTGAAGCTTTCTTT.

The chain has TRBV28 and TRBJ2-7; the match to TRBD2 covers 11 bases. Trimming at V came to 10 bases and at J to 5 bases, leaving 10 bases not matched to a gene. Germline V lookup: CDR1 MDHEN, CDR2 SYDVKM. There are 14 residues in the CDR3. DNA of the CDR3: TGTGCCACCGCTGGACTAGCGGGCGGTAACGAGCAGTACTTC. It translates to CATAGLAGGNEQYF.

The chain carries TRBV29-1 and TRBJ2-1; 10 bases fit TRBD2. Germline V gene data show CDR1 as SQVTM and CDR2 as ANQGSEA. The CDR3 sequence is 13 residues long. V shed 5 bases, J shed 5 bases, and the junction held 3 bases outside the gene matches. The CDR3 loop is CSVTGTSDNEQFF. As DNA, the CDR3 is TGCAGCGTTACTGGGACTAGCGACAATGAGCAGTTCTTC.

This chain links TRBV11-2 with TRBJ2-1, with a weak D call TRBD1 (6 bases). V gave up 3 bases and J gave up 12 bases, with 15 bases separating them. This CDR3 comprises 13 residues. Germline V lookup: CDR1 SGHAT, CDR2 FQNNGV. The CDR3 region has the DNA TGTGCCAGCAGCTTGAGCCTCTCACAGGGGCAGTTCTTC. Protein sequence: CASSLSLSQGQFF. The entire variable domain, with the rest obtained from reference TRBV11-2 and TRBJ2-1, is as follows: EAGVAQSPRYKIIEKRQSVAFWCNPISGHATLYWYQQILGQGPKLLIQFQNNGVVDDSQLPKDRFSAERLKGVDSTLKIQPAKLEDSAVYLCASSLSLSQGQFFGPGTRLTVL.

The chain combines TRBV13 with TRBJ2-1; 7 bases agree with TRBD1. The CDR3 is 19 amino acids. Germline trimming cut 5 bases from V and 2 bases from J; bases unmatched to any gene: 18. Per germline, CDR1 PRHDT and CDR2 FYEKMQ (reference sequence). The DNA for the CDR3 is TGTGCCAGCAGCCCCGAGACAGGGAAACTATATGGCGCCTACAATGAGCAGTTCTTC. As protein: CASSPETGKLYGAYNEQFF.

This clone was recorded many times. The rearrangement joins TRBV5-1 to TRBJ2-3; D call uncertain. This CDR3 comprises 16 residues. V lost 4 bases and J lost 0, with 15 bases in between. Per the germline V gene, CDR1 is SGHRS and CDR2 is YFSETQ. The CDR3 loop is CASSPRSGSSTDTQYF. The DNA of the CDR3 is TGCGCCAGCAGCCCGCGTTCAGGATCTAGCACAGATACGCAGTATTTT.

This chain joins TRBV5-4 and TRBJ2-5, with D unresolved. V was pared by 0 bases and J by 2 bases, with 8 bases between. The CDR3 is 14 residues long. The germline CDR1 and CDR2 sequences are SGHNT and YYREEE (reference sequence). The CDR3: CASSLGYAQETQYF. The CDR3 region has the DNA TGTGCCAGCAGCTTGGGTTACGCTCAAGAGACCCAGTACTTC.

The chain joins TRBV7-2 to TRBJ2-7; D gene ambiguous. The germline CDR1 and CDR2 sequences are SGHTA and FQGNSA. Trimming pared 3 bases from V and 6 bases from J, leaving 12 bases between. The CDR3 is made up of 13 amino acids. CDR3 loop: CASSFPPAPEQYF. CDR3 nucleotides: TGTGCCAGCAGCTTTCCGCCGGCCCCCGAGCAGTACTTC.

The chain carries TRBV6-1 and TRBJ1-4, with 8 bases lining up with TRBD1. Germline trimming cut 6 bases from V and 5 bases from J; bases unmatched to any gene: 5. CDR3 length: 14 residues. Germline CDR1 reads MNHNS; CDR2 reads SASEGT. The CDR3 DNA reads TGTGCCAGCAGGGAGGGACAGGAAAATGAAAAACTGTTTTTT. The encoded protein is CASREGQENEKLFF.

V gene TRBV5-5 combines with J gene TRBJ2-7; D is unresolved. The CDR3 is made up of 12 amino acids. Germline assignment: CDR1 SGHKS and CDR2 YYEKEE (reference sequence). Trimming removed 1 base from V and 0 bases from J, with 2 bases in between. The CDR3: CASSLSSYEQYF. CDR3 sequence (DNA): TGTGCCAGCAGCTTGAGCTCCTACGAGCAGTACTTC.

The J gene is TRBJ2-1, the V gene TRBV9; D perhaps matches TRBD1 (7 bases). Germline V gene lookup returns CDR1 SGDLS and CDR2 YYNGEE. Trimming left V 7 bases short and J 9 bases short, with 26 bases between. CDR3 length: 16 residues. CDR3 residues: CASRGTRTGDAGEQFF. CDR3 coding DNA: TGTGCCAGCCGGGGGACGAGAACAGGGGACGCGGGTGAGCAGTTCTTC.

The chain combines TRBV28 with TRBJ2-4, with TRBD2 matching over 9 bases. After removal of 1 base from V and 2 bases from J, the junction contained 6 bases not matched to a gene. CDR3 length: 17 residues. CDR1 and CDR2 (germline): MDHEN, SYDVKM. The CDR3 loop reads CASSLFWREGPKNIQYF. The CDR3 nucleotides read TGTGCCAGCAGTTTATTTTGGCGGGAGGGTCCCAAAAACATTCAGTACTTC.

The V and J genes are TRBV25-1 and TRBJ1-6, with D possibly being TRBD1 (5 bases). Trimming took off 4 bases at V and 8 bases at J, with 9 bases between the two ends. The CDR3 covers 13 residues. In germline, CDR1 is MGHDK, CDR2 SYGVNS. DNA for the CDR3: TGTGCCAGCAGTGGCAGGGTGCATTCACCCCTCCACTTT. Its protein is CASSGRVHSPLHF.

The chain employs TRBV29-1 and TRBJ2-1; D gene ambiguous. The CDR3 spans 13 residues. V lost 2 bases and J lost 7, with 12 bases in between. Germline V gene sequence: CDR1 SQVTM, CDR2 ANQGSEA. CDR3 DNA sequence: TGCAGCGTTGAAATAGAAGCTGGAAATGAGCAGTTCTTC. Translation gives CSVEIEAGNEQFF.

The J gene is TRBJ1-2, the V gene TRBV28; D is unresolved. Germline V CDR1 and CDR2: MDHEN, SYDVKM. The V gene lost 5 bases and the J gene lost 5 bases, with 18 bases spanning the gap. This CDR3 has 15 amino acids. CDR3 nucleotides: TGTGCCAGCAGTCCGAAGGTCGGGAAGTTTTATGGCTACACCTTC. It yields the protein CASSPKVGKFYGYTF.